Reported below is one T cell receptor beta chain. This sample was taken from a study of blood T cell repertoires in COVID-19. Study summary: T cells, B-cell-depleted T cells, or PBMCs provided the cDNA or gDNA that served as material.

Generated by immunoSEQ multiplex PCR, the TCRdb table keeps only in-frame clones and is missing some. The sample shows around 70,000 clones, 80% to 85% of them seen only once. The CDR3 has 15 amino acids. Germline CDR1 reads SGHNT; CDR2 reads YYREEE (reference sequence). V lost 4 bases, J lost 5 bases, and 7 bases stayed unmatched. The sequencing input was peripheral blood. The chain combines TRBV5-4 with TRBJ2-5; TRBD1 aligns across 11 bases. This TCR was sampled from an older woman with acute or convalescent COVID-19. DNA for the CDR3: TGTGCCAGCAGCACGGGGGACAGGGGGTACGAGACCCAGTACTTC. This gives the protein CASSTGDRGYETQYF. Full variable domain (outside the CDR3, taken from reference TRBV5-4 and TRBJ2-5): ETGVTQSPTHLIKTRGQQVTLRCSSQSGHNTVSWYQQALGQGPQFIFQYYREEENGRGNFPPRFSGLQFPNYSSELNVNALELDDSALYLCASSTGDRGYETQYFGPGTRLLVL.